This record concerns one TCR beta chain sequence. Its antigen remains unknown. The source of the sample is a study of T cell responses to AZD1222 COVID-19 vaccine. V trimming: 1 base; J trimming: 7 bases; junction bases outside the gene matches: 5. CDR3 length: 16 residues. Germline V gene lookup returns CDR1 SGHDT and CDR2 YYEEEE. Points from the study as a whole: White British donors predominated, females outnumbered males, and clonal diversity was possibly underestimated. The study identified only five to seven AZD1222 recipients as seropositive at baseline. Vaccine-associated CD4 TCRs ranged over spike, dominating at 160-218 and 743-854.

The assay was immunoSEQ multiplex PCR, and TCRdb's table has in-frame clones only and misses some. This sample carries 120,000 to 150,000 clones, around four fifths of them seen once, and the ten largest clones take roughly 4%. Sequencing used peripheral blood, obtained on day 0 of MenACWY control vaccination. The clonotype comes from an adult in good health. The chain combines TRBV5-6 with TRBJ1-6; 10 bases fit TRBD1. Written as DNA, the CDR3 is TGTGCCAGCAGCTTGCTGGGACAGGGGTTGAATTCACCCCTCCACTTT. Translation: CASSLLGQGLNSPLHF.